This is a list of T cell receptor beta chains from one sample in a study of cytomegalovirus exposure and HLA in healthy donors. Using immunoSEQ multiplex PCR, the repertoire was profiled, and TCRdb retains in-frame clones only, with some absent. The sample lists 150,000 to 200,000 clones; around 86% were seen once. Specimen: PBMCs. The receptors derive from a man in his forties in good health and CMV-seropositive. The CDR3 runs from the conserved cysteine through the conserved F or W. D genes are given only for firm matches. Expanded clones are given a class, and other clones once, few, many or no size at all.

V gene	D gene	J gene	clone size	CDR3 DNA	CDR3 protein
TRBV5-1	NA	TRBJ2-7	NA	TGCGCCAGCAGACAGGCGACAGGAACCTACGAGCAGTACTTC	CASRQATGTYEQYF
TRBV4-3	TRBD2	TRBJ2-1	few	TGCGCCAGCAGCCAATTGGGCCGGGGGGGTCTCAATGAGCAGTTCTTC	CASSQLGRGGLNEQFF
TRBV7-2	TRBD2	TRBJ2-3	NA	TGTGCCAGCAGCTTTATCCTAGCGGAGGATACGCAGTATTTT	CASSFILAEDTQYF
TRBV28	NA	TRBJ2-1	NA	TGTGCCAGCAGTTTATACAGAGTCGGTGAGCAGTTCTTC	CASSLYRVGEQFF
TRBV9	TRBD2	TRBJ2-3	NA	TGTGCCAGCAGCTTACGTGCGGGGGGCCCCACAGATACGCAGTATTTT	CASSLRAGGPTDTQYF
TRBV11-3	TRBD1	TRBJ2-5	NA	TGTGCCAGCAGCTTAGGAGGGGGCGACGGGGAGACCCAGTACTTC	CASSLGGGDGETQYF
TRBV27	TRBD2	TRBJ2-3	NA	TGTGCCACCACTAGCGGAAGCACAGATACGCAGTATTTT	CATTSGSTDTQYF
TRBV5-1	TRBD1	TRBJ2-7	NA	TGCGCCAGCAGTACCTGGACAGGGAGCTCCTACGAGCAGTACTTC	CASSTWTGSSYEQYF
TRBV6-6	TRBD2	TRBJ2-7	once	TGTGCCAGCAGTGTAGCGGGGTCACTGGAGCAGTACTTC	CASSVAGSLEQYF
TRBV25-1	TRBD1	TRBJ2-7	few	TGTGCCAGCAGTGCACTCGGGACAGGGGGTGACGAGCAGTACTTC	CASSALGTGGDEQYF
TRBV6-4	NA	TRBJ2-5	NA	TGTGCCAGCAGTGACGGCGGGGTCGGCCTTAAAGAGACCCAGTACTTC	CASSDGGVGLKETQYF
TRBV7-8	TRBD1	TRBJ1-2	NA	TGTGCCAGCAGCTTACATTCCGGACAGGGGGAAGGCTACACCTTC	CASSLHSGQGEGYTF